This section outlines one T cell receptor beta chain sequence together with its context. This sample stems from a study of shared clonotypes between healthy human individuals. Looking at the study overall: Plates per donor: three CD4 naive, three CD4 memory, two CD8 naive, one CD8 memory.

The CDR3 runs 15 residues. V shed 3 bases and J shed 2 bases, with 14 bases lying between them. Germline CDR1 ENHRY, CDR2 SYGVKD. Template for every sorted-subset replicate PCR totaled approximately 0.2 ug DNA, about 30,000 T cell genomes. Method: immunoSEQ multiplex PCR; TCRdb's copy keeps in-frame clones and lacks some. The table shows about 2 million clones, with less than 95% occurring only once. Terminally differentiated effector memory CD45RA+ cells were left out of the naive CD8 fraction, which was CD45RO-negative and positively selected for CCR7. This receptor was identified in a man between 18 and 35 years old in good health. Specimen: naive CD8+ T cells sorted from blood. The chain joins TRBV10-3 to TRBJ2-7; D is ambiguous. The CDR3 reads CAISEFSSPPYEQYF. The CDR3 DNA is TGTGCCATCAGTGAATTCAGCTCCCCCCCCTACGAGCAGTACTTC.